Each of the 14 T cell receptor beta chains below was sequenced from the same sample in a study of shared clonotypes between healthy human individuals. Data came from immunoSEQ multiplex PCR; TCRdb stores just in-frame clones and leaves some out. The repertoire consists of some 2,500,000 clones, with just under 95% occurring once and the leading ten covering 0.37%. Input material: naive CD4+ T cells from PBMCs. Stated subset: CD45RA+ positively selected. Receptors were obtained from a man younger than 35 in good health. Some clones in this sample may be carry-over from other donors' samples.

CDR3 coding DNA: TGTGCCAGCAGCTTAGAAGGCTTCTCGGGGTTCTTT. Translated, it gives CASSLEGFSGFF. The chain has TRBV5-5 and TRBJ1-1, with D unresolved. The CDR3 is 12 residues long. Germline V gene lookup returns CDR1 SGHKS and CDR2 YYEKEE (reference sequence). Deletions cut 2 bases from V and 14 bases from J, with 16 bases between.

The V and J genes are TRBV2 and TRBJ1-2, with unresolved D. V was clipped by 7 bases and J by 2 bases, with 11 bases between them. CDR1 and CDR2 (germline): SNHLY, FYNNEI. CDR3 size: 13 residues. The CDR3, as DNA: TGTGCCAGCACAAGAGTCGGAAACTATGGCTACACCTTC. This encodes CASTRVGNYGYTF.

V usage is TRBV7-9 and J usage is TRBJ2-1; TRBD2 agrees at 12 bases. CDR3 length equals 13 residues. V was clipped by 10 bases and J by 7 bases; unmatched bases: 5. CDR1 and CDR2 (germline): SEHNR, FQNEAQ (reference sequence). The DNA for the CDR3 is TGTGCCATCATGACTAGCGGGAGTAATGAGCAGTTCTTC. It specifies CAIMTSGSNEQFF.

The CDR3 spells CASSSDGYSGNTIYF. Here the CDR3 DNA reads TGTGCCAGCAGTTCTGACGGTTACTCTGGAAACACCATATATTTT. The J gene is TRBJ1-3, the V gene TRBV5-6; D is unresolved. The germline V gene has CDR1 SGHDT and CDR2 YYEEEE. The CDR3 is 15 residues long. Trimming took off 5 bases at V and 0 bases at J, with 12 bases between the two ends.

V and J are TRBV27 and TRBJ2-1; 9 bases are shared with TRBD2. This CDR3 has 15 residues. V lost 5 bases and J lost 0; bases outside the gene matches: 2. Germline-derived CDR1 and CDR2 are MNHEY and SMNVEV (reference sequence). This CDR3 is CASSDSGGSYNEQFF. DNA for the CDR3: TGTGCCAGCAGTGATAGCGGGGGCTCCTACAATGAGCAGTTCTTC.

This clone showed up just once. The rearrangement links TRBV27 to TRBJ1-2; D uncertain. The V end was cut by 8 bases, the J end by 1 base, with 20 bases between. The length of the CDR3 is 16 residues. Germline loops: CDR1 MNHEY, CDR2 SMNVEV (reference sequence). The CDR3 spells CASGTQSAPFNYGYTF. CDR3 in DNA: TGTGCCAGCGGCACTCAATCGGCGCCCTTTAACTATGGCTACACCTTC.

In DNA, the CDR3 is TGTGCTAGTGGCCCCCAAGGGGGCACTGAAGCTTTCTTT. This sequence encodes CASGPQGGTEAFF. The chain combines TRBV12-5 with TRBJ1-1; perhaps TRBD1 as D (6 bases). Trimming stripped 6 bases from V and 4 bases from J, with 12 bases between. Per germline, CDR1 LGHNT and CDR2 FRNRAP. CDR3 size: 13 residues. Supplemented by reference TRBV12-5 and TRBJ1-1, the full variable domain reads DARVTQTPRHKVTEMGQEVTMRCQPILGHNTVFWYRQTMMQGLELLAYFRNRAPLDDSGMPKDRFSAEMPDATLATLKIQPSEPRDSAVYFCASGPQGGTEAFFGQGTRLTVV.

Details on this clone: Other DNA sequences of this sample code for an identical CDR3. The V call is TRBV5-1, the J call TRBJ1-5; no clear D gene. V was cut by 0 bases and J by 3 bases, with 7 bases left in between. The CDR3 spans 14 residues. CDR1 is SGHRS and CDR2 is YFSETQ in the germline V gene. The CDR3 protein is CASSLDSNNQPQHF. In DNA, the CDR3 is TGCGCCAGCAGCTTGGACAGCAACAATCAGCCCCAGCATTTT.

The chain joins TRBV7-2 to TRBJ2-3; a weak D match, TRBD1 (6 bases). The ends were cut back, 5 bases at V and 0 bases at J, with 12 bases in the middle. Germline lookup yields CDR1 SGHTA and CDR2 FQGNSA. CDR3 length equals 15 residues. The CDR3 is CASSVGTLSTDTQYF. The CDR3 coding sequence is TGTGCCAGCAGCGTCGGGACACTTAGCACAGATACGCAGTATTTT.

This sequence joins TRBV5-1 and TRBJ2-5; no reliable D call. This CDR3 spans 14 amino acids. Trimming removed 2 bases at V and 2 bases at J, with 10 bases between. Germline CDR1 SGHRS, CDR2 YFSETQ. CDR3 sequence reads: CASSLRQEQETQYF. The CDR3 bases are TGCGCCAGCAGCTTAAGGCAGGAACAAGAGACCCAGTACTTC.

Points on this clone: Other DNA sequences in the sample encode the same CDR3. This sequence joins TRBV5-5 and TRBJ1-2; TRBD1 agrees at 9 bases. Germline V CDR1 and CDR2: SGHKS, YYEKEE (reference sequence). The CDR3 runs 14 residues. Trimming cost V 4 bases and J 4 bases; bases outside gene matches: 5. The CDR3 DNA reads TGTGCCAGCAGCCGGACAGGGGAGGGCTATGGCTACACCTTC. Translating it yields CASSRTGEGYGYTF.

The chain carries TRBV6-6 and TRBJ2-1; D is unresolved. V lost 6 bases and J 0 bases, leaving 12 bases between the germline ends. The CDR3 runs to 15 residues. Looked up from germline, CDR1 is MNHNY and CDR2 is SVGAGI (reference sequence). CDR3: CASSLVLTSYNEQFF. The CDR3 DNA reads TGTGCCAGCAGCCTCGTTCTAACCTCCTACAATGAGCAGTTCTTC.

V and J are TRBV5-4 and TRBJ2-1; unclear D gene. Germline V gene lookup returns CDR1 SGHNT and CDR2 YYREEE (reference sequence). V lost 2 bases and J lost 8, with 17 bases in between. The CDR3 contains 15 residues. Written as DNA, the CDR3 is TGTGCCAGCAGCTTCACGGGCCGTGGTAAGGATGAGCAGTTCTTC. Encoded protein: CASSFTGRGKDEQFF.

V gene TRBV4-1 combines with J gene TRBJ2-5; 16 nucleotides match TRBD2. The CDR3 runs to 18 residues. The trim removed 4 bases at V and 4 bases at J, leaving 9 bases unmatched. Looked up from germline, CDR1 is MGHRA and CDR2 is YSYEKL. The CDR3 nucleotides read TGCGCCAGCAGCCCGAAGGGACTAGCGGGAGGGGAGGGAGAGACCCAGTACTTC. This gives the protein CASSPKGLAGGEGETQYF.